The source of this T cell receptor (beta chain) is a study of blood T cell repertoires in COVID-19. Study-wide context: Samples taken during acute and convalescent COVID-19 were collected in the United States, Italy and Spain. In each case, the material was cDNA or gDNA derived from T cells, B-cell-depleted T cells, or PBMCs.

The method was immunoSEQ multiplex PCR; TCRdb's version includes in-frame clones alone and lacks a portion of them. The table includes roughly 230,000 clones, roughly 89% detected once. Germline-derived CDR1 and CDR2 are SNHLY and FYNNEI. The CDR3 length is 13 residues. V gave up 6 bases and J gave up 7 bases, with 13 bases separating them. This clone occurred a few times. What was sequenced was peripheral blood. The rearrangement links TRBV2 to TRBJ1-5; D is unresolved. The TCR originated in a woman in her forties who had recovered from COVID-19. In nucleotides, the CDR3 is TGTGCCAGCAGATCGGCAGCGGACCAGCCCCAGCATTTT. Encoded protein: CASRSAADQPQHF.